These 16 T cell receptor beta chains were all obtained from the same sample, sequenced in a study of cytomegalovirus exposure and HLA in healthy donors. Amplification used 60 Vbeta primers and 13 Jbeta primers. Assay: immunoSEQ multiplex PCR; the TCRdb copy retains only in-frame clones and omits some. Of about 130,000 clones in the sample, over 9.5% are singletons; the top ten hold around 5%. The sequencing sample was made of PBMCs. The source of these receptors is a young woman in good health and CMV-seropositive.

The chain employs TRBV28 and TRBJ1-2, with D possibly matching TRBD1 (5 bases). This CDR3 region has 14 residues. Germline assignment: CDR1 MDHEN and CDR2 SYDVKM. The V end was cut by 7 bases, the J end by 1 base, with 13 bases between. Written as DNA, the CDR3 is TGTGCCAGCAACAACAGGTGGAGTAACTATGGCTACACCTTC. This codes for CASNNRWSNYGYTF.

This clone was detected a few times. The V gene is TRBV2, the J gene TRBJ1-1, with D maybe TRBD1 (5 bases). The V gene lost 11 bases and the J gene lost 2 bases, with 18 bases spanning the gap. The CDR3 consists of 14 residues. Germline CDR1 SNHLY, CDR2 FYNNEI. The CDR3 sequence is CASAQEQLNTEAFF. The CDR3 DNA reads TGTGCCTCAGCACAGGAACAGCTAAACACTGAAGCTTTCTTT.

The chain has TRBV5-6 and TRBJ2-7; D ambiguous. The V end was cut by 2 bases, the J end by 5 bases, with 8 bases between. The CDR3 runs 12 residues. Germline V CDR1 and CDR2: SGHDT, YYEEEE. DNA for the CDR3: TGTGCCAGCAGCTTCGTTTCTAACGAGCAGTACTTC. This translates into CASSFVSNEQYF.

In this sample, this clone turned up many times. The chain links TRBV5-1 to TRBJ2-7; possibly TRBD1 for D (6 bases). This CDR3 has 14 amino acids. V lost 4 bases, J lost 2 bases, and 13 bases lay in between. Germline loops: CDR1 SGHRS, CDR2 YFSETQ. Written as DNA, the CDR3 is TGCGCCAGCAGCGACTCGGGACAACCCTACGAGCAGTACTTC. This encodes CASSDSGQPYEQYF.

The chain combines TRBV6-1 with TRBJ2-7; 11 nucleotides align to TRBD2. With V trimmed by 5 bases and J by 2 bases, 5 bases remained unmatched. Germline lookup yields CDR1 MNHNS and CDR2 SASEGT. CDR3 length: 15 amino acids. This CDR3 reads CASSQLAGATYEQYF. CDR3 nucleotides: TGTGCCAGCAGTCAACTAGCGGGAGCCACCTACGAGCAGTACTTC.

This clone came up a few times. The chain combines TRBV5-1 with TRBJ1-1, with D perhaps TRBD1 (6 bases). The CDR3 runs to 13 residues. Germline CDR1 and CDR2: SGHRS and YFSETQ. Deletions cut 3 bases from V and 3 bases from J, with 9 bases between. The DNA of the CDR3 is TGCGCCAGCAGCTCCGGGACATACACTGAAGCTTTCTTT. Residues: CASSSGTYTEAFF.

The chain's CDR3 is CASSSGTGWINYEQYF. As DNA, the CDR3 is TGTGCCAGCAGTTCGGGGACAGGGTGGATTAATTACGAGCAGTACTTC. This chain connects TRBV28 to TRBJ2-7, with TRBD1 matching 9 bases. V lost 4 bases and J lost 4; bases outside the gene matches: 11. The CDR3 extends over 16 amino acids. Germline lookup yields CDR1 MDHEN and CDR2 SYDVKM.

This clone was seen a handful of times. CDR3 amino acids: CASSWEPLNTEAFF. Here the CDR3 DNA reads TGTGCCAGCAGCTGGGAGCCCCTGAACACTGAAGCTTTCTTT. The chain has TRBV5-6 and TRBJ1-1, with D hard to call. The CDR3 is made up of 14 amino acids. CDR1 SGHDT and CDR2 YYEEEE come from the germline V gene. Trimming left V 3 bases short and J 0 bases short, with 9 bases between.

The chain uses TRBV7-3 and TRBJ2-1; 8 bases line up with TRBD2. CDR1 SGHTA and CDR2 FQGTGA come from the germline V gene. The CDR3 loop spans 15 amino acids. V was pared by 5 bases and J by 3 bases, with 6 bases of the junction left unmatched. The CDR3 protein is CASSLGGGNYNEQFF. The CDR3 region has the DNA TGTGCCAGCAGCCTTGGCGGGGGGAACTACAATGAGCAGTTCTTC.

This clone was counted only a few times. The rearrangement joins TRBV10-3 to TRBJ2-7; 9 bases agree with TRBD1. The junction had 5 bases not matched to a gene; V was cut back by 6 bases and J by 2 bases. Germline V gene sequence: CDR1 ENHRY, CDR2 SYGVKD. The CDR3 runs to 14 residues. CDR3 loop: CAIRTDRGTYEQYF. The CDR3 DNA reads TGTGCCATCAGAACGGACAGGGGCACCTACGAGCAGTACTTC.

The chain uses TRBV7-8 and TRBJ2-5; possibly TRBD2 for D (6 bases). V shed 5 bases and J shed 4 bases, with 20 bases lying between them. Germline V gene lookup returns CDR1 SGHVS and CDR2 FQNEAQ. CDR3 length equals 16 residues. CDR3 coding DNA: TGTGCCAGCAGCCCGACCCGGAGGGTTAGAGGAGAGACCCAGTACTTC. Amino acids: CASSPTRRVRGETQYF.

This clone was detected a few times. The chain couples TRBV5-1 to TRBJ1-3, with a tentative D call TRBD1 (6 bases). Germline assignment: CDR1 SGHRS and CDR2 YFSETQ. This CDR3 region has 15 residues. Trimming left V 3 bases short and J 0 bases short, with 10 bases between. The CDR3 bases are TGCGCCAGCAGCTCGACAGGAAGCTCTGGAAACACCATATATTTT. Protein sequence: CASSSTGSSGNTIYF. The variable domain in full, with the rest retrieved from reference TRBV5-1 and TRBJ1-3, is KAGVTQTPRYLIKTRGQQVTLSCSPISGHRSVSWYQQTPGQGLQFLFEYFSETQRNKGNFPGRFSGRQFSNSRSEMNVSTLELGDSALYLCASSSTGSSGNTIYFGEGSWLTVV.

This clone occurred a few times. The chain has TRBV18 and TRBJ2-1; 12 bases fit TRBD1. There are 17 residues in the CDR3. Per germline, CDR1 KGHSH and CDR2 LQKENI. V was pared by 3 bases and J by 8 bases, with 11 bases of the junction left unmatched. CDR3 DNA sequence: TGTGCCAGCTCACCCCCCGCCGGGACAGGGGGCAAATATGAGCAGTTCTTC. It specifies CASSPPAGTGGKYEQFF.

This clone has just a few counts. The J gene is TRBJ1-1, the V gene TRBV29-1; D gene uncertain. There are 14 residues in the CDR3. Germline V gene lookup returns CDR1 SQVTM and CDR2 ANQGSEA. V was cut by 7 bases and J by 5 bases, with 20 bases left in between. The CDR3 DNA reads as TGCAGCGCAGACCCCTGGACGGGAGGAACTGAAGCTTTCTTT. Residues: CSADPWTGGTEAFF.

This clone was recorded a few times. The rearrangement joins TRBV2 to TRBJ1-4; D gene uncertain. In germline, CDR1 is SNHLY, CDR2 FYNNEI. The CDR3 extends over 14 amino acids. V was cut by 3 bases and J by 7 bases, with 12 bases left in between. As DNA, the CDR3 is TGTGCCAGCAGTGATCCGGTTCTAGGTGAAAAACTGTTTTTT. Translation gives CASSDPVLGEKLFF.

The CDR3 DNA sequence: TGTGCCAGCAGTCTTATTAGGGGGGGAAATAATGAAAAACTGTTTTTT. Translation: CASSLIRGGNNEKLFF. V usage is TRBV28 and J usage is TRBJ1-4; tentative D call: TRBD1 (6 bases). V was pared by 5 bases and J by 4 bases, with 17 bases between. Looked up from germline, CDR1 is MDHEN and CDR2 is SYDVKM. The CDR3 has 16 amino acids.